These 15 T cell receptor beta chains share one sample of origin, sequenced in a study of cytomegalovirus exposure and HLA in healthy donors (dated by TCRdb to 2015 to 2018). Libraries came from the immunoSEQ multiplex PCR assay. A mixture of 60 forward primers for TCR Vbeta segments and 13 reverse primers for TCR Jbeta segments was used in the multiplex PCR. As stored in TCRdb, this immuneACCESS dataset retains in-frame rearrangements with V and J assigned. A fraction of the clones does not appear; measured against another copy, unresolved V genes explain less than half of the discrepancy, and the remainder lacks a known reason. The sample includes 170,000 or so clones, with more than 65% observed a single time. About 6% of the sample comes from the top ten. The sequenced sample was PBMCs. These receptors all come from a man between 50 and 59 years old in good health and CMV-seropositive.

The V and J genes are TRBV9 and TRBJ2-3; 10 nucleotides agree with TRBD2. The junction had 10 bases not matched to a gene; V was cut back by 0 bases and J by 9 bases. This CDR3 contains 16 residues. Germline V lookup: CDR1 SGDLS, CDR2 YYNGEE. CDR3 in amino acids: CASSVEAAGGSRTQYF. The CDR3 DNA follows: TGTGCCAGCAGCGTAGAAGCAGCGGGGGGGTCCCGGACGCAGTATTTT.

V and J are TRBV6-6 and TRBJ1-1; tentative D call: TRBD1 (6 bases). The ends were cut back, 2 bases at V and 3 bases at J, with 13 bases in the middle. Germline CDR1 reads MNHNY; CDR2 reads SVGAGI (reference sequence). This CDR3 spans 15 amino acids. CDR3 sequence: CASSYPTGMYTEAFF. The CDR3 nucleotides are TGTGCCAGCAGTTACCCCACAGGGATGTACACTGAAGCTTTCTTT.

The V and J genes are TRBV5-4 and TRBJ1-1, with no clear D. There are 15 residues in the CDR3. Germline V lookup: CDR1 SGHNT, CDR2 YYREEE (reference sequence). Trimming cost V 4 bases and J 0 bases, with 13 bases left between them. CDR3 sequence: CASSPGRFMNTEAFF. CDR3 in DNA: TGTGCCAGCAGCCCAGGCCGGTTCATGAACACTGAAGCTTTCTTT. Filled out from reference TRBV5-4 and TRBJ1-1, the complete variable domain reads ETGVTQSPTHLIKTRGQQVTLRCSSQSGHNTVSWYQQALGQGPQFIFQYYREEENGRGNFPPRFSGLQFPNYSSELNVNALELDDSALYLCASSPGRFMNTEAFFGQGTRLTVV.

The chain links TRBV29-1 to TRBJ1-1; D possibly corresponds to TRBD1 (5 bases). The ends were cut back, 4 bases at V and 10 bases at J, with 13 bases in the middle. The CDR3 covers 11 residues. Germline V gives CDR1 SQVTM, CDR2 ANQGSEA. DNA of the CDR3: TGCAGCGTTGGCTCCGGACAAAGAGCTTTCTTT. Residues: CSVGSGQRAFF.

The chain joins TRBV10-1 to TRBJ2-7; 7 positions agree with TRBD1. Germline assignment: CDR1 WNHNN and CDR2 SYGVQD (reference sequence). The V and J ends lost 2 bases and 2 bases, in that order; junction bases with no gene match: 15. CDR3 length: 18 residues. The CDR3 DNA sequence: TGCGCCAGCAGTGAGCAACGGACAGGCCCCCGCCGGACCTACGAGCAGTACGTC. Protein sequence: CASSEQRTGPRRTYEQYV.

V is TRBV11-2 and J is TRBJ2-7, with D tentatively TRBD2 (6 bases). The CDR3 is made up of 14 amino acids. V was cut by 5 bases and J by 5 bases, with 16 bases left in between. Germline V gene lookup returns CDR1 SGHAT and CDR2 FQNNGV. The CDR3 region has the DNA TGTGCCAGCAGCCGGCGACTAGAGTCCCACGAGCAGTACTTC. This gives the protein CASSRRLESHEQYF.

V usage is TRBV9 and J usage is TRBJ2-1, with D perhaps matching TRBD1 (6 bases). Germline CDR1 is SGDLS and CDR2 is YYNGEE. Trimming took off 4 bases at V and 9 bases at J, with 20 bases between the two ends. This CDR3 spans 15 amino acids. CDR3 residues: CASSHDHGPRGEQFF. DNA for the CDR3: TGTGCCAGCAGCCACGACCACGGCCCCAGGGGTGAGCAGTTCTTC.

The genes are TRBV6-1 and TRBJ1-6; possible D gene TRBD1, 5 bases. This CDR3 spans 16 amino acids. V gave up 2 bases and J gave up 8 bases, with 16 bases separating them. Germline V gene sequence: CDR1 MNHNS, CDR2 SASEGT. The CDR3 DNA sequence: TGTGCCAGCAGTGAAAGGGGTATAAGGGGCGATTCACCCCTCCACTTT. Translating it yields CASSERGIRGDSPLHF.

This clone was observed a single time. The DNA of the CDR3 is TGTGCCAGCAGCACCCAGGGGGCTTACGGAAACACCATATATTTT. As protein: CASSTQGAYGNTIYF. This rearrangement joins TRBV9 to TRBJ1-3; the match to TRBD1 covers 8 bases. V trimming: 4 bases; J trimming: 4 bases; junction bases outside the gene matches: 7. Germline loops: CDR1 SGDLS, CDR2 YYNGEE. This CDR3 contains 15 residues.

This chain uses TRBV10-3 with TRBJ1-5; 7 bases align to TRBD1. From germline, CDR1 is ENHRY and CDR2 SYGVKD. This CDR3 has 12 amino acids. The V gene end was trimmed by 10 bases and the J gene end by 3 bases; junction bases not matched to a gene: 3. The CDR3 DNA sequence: TGTGCCACCGGACAGGACAATCAGCCCCAGCATTTT. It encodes CATGQDNQPQHF.

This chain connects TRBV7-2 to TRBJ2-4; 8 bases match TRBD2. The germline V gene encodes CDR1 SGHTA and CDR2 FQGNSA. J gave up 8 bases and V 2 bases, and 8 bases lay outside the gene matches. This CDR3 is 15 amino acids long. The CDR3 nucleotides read TGTGCCAGCAGCTTAAGAGGCGGGAGGAGGGACATTCAGTACTTC. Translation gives CASSLRGGRRDIQYF.

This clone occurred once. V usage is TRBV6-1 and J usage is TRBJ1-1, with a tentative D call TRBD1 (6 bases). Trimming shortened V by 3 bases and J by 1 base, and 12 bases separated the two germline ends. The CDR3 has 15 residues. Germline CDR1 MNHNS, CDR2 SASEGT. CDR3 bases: TGTGCCAGCAGTGATCTGGGGGCGGGGAACACTGAAGCTTTCTTT. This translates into CASSDLGAGNTEAFF.

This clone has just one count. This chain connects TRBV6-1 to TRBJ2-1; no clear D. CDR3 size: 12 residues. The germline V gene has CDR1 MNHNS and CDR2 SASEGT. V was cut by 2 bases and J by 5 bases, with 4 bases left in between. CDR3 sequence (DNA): TGTGCCAGCAGTGAAACGGACAATGAGCAGTTCTTC. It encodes CASSETDNEQFF.

This chain's CDR3 is CASSKQGYGYTF. In DNA, the CDR3 is TGTGCCAGTAGTAAACAGGGTTATGGCTACACCTTC. The chain recombines TRBV19 with TRBJ1-2, with a tentative D call TRBD1 (6 bases). The V end lost 4 bases, the J end lost 5 bases, and 8 bases lay between the germline ends. CDR1 is LNHDA, CDR2 SQIVND, per germline (reference sequence). This CDR3 is built from 12 residues.

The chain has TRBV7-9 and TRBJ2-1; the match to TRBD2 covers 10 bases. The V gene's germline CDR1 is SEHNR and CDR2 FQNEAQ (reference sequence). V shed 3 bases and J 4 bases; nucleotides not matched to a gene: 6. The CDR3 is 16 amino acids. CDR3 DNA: TGTGCCAGCAGCTTCGCGGCACTAGCGGGATACAATGAGCAGTTCTTC. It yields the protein CASSFAALAGYNEQFF. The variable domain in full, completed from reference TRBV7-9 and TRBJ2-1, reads DTGVSQNPRHKITKRGQNVTFRCDPISEHNRLYWYRQTLGQGPEFLTYFQNEAQLEKSRLLSDRFSAERPKGSFSTLEIQRTEQGDSAMYLCASSFAALAGYNEQFFGPGTRLTVL.